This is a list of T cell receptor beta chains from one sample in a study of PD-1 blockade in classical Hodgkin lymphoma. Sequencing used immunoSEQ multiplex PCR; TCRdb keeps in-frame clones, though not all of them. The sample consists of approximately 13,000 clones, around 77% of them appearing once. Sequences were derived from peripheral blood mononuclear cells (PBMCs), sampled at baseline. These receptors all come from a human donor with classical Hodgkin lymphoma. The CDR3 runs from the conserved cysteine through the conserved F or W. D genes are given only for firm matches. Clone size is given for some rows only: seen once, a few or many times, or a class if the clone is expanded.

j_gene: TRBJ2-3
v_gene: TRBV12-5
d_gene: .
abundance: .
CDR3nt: TGTGCTAGTGGTCCACGGACTGTTTGGGATACGCAGTATTTT
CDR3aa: CASGPRTVWDTQYF

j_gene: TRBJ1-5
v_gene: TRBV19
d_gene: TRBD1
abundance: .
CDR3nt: TGTGCCAGTAGTGTTACAGGGGGTCATGCTCAGCCCCAGCATTTT
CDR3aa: CASSVTGGHAQPQHF

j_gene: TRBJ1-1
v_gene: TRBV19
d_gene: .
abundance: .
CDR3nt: TGTGCCAGTAGTATCCCCGGGGAGGGTAGGACTGAAGCTTTCTTT
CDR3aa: CASSIPGEGRTEAFF

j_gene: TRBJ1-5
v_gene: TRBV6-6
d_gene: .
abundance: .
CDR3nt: TGTGCCAGCAGTTACCCAGGGACCTACAATCAGCCCCAGCATTTT
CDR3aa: CASSYPGTYNQPQHF

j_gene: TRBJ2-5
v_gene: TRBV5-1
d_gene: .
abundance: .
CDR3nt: TGCGCCAGCAGCTTGGGCGCAGGGGGGAAAGAGACCCAGTACTTC
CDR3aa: CASSLGAGGKETQYF

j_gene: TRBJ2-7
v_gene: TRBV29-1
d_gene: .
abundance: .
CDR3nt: TGCAGCGTTGAGGGCAGCACCTACGAGCAGTACTTC
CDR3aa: CSVEGSTYEQYF

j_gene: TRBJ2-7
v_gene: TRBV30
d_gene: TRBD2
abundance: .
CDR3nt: TGTGCCTGGAGTGGGACTAGCGGGTACTACGAGCAGTACTTC
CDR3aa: CAWSGTSGYYEQYF

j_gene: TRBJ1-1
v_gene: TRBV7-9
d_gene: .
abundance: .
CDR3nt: TGTGCCAGCAGCTACTATGAAGCTTTCTTT
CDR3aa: CASSYYEAFF

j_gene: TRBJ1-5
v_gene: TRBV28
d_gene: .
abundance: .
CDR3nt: TGTGCCAGCAGTTTAGGGGGGAGCCAGCCCCAGCATTTT
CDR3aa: CASSLGGSQPQHF

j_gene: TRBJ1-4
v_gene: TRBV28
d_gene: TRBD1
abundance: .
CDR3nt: TGTGCCAGCAGAACAGGGGGCTTAGGGGGTGAAAAACTGTTTTTT
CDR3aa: CASRTGGLGGEKLFF

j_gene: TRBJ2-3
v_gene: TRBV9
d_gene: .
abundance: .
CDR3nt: TGTGCCAGCAGCGTAGACACAGATACGCAGTATTTT
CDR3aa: CASSVDTDTQYF

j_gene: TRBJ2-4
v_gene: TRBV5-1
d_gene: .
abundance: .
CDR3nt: TGCGCCAGCAGCCCTACGGTCAAGCGGGACATTCAGTACTTC
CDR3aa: CASSPTVKRDIQYF

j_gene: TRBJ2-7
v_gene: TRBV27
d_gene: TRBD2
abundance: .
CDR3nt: TGTGCCAGCAGCCCTACCGGGACTAGCGGGAGTTTGTACGAGCAGTACTTC
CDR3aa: CASSPTGTSGSLYEQYF

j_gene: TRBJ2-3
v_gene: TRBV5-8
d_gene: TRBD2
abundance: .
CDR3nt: TGTGCCAGCAGCTTGAGCGGGAGGTTTGGCACAGATACGCAGTATTTT
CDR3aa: CASSLSGRFGTDTQYF

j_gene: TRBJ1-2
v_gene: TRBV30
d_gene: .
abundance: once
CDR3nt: TGTGCCTGGAGTAGACCCGGGACACTGTTGACCTATGGCTACACCTTC
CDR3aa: CAWSRPGTLLTYGYTF

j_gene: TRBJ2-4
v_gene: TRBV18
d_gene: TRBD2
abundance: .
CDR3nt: TGTGCCAGCTCAACTAAGGGACTAGCGGGGGGGCAGTCCAAAAACATTCAGTACTTC
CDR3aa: CASSTKGLAGGQSKNIQYF

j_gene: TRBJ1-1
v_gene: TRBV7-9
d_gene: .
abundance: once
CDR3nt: TGTGCCAGCAGCTTAGCCGGGAACACTGAAGCTTTCTTT
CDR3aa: CASSLAGNTEAFF

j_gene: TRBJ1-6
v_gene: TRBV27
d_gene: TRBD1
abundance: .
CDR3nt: TGTGCCAGCAGTTTCAAGGGGGCTTCCAGCTCCTATAATTCACCCCTCCACTTT
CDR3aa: CASSFKGASSSYNSPLHF

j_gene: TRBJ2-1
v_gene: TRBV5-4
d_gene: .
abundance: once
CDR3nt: TGTGCCAGCAGCCAGAGGGACTCATACAATGAGCAGTTCTTC
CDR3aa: CASSQRDSYNEQFF

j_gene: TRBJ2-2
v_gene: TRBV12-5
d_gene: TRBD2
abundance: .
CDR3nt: TGTGCTAGTGGTTTGGGTTATGGGCACGTACCTTTGGCGGGAGGGCCGACCGGGGAGCTGTTTTTT
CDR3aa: CASGLGYGHVPLAGGPTGELFF

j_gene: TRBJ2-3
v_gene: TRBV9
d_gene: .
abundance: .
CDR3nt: TGTGCCAGCAGCGTGGCGGGGGCCACAGATACGCAGTATTTT
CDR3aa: CASSVAGATDTQYF

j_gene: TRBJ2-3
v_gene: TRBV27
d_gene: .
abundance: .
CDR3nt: TGTGCCAGCAGTTTATTCGGGACAGGTGGGAGGGGGTGGGGAGATACGCAGTATTTT
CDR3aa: CASSLFGTGGRGWGDTQYF

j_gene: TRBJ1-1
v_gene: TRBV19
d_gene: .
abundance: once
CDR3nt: TGTGCCAGTAGTATGATCGGGGGTGATGGTGAAGCTTTCTTT
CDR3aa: CASSMIGGDGEAFF

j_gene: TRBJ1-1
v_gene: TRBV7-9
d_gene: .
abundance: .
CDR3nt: TGTGCCAGCAGCTTAGTCGTAGGGGGAGGGGACACTGAAGCTTTCTTT
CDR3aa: CASSLVVGGGDTEAFF

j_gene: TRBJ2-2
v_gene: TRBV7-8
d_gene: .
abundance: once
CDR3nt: TGTGCCAGCAGCTTTGTCGCCGGGGAGCTGTTTTTT
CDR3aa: CASSFVAGELFF

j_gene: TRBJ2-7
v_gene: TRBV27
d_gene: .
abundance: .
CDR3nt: TGTGCCAGCAGTTTCTCCGGGACACGCCGCGAGCAGTACTTC
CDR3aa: CASSFSGTRREQYF

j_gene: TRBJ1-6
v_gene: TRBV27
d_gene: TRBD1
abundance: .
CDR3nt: TGTGCCAGCAGTTTAGACAGGGGGCTGGGGAATTCACCCCTCCACTTT
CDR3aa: CASSLDRGLGNSPLHF

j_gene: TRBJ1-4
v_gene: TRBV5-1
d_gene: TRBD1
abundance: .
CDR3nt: TGCGCCAGCAGAAGGGACAGGGCTTCGGATCTTAATGAAAAACTGTTTTTT
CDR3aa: CASRRDRASDLNEKLFF

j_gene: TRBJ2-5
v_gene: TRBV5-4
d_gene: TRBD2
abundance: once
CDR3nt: TGTGCCAGCAGCTTGGGGACTAGCGGGGTTCAAGAGACCCAGTACTTC
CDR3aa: CASSLGTSGVQETQYF

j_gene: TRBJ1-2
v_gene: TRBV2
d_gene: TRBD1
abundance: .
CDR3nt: TGTGCCAGCAGTCGACAGGGGGGCTATGGCTACACCTTC
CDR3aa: CASSRQGGYGYTF

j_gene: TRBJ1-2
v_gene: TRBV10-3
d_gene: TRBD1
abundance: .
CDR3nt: TGTGCCATCAGTGGGACAGGGGACAATGGCTACACCTTC
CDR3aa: CAISGTGDNGYTF

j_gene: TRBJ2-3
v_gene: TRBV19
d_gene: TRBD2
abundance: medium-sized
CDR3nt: TGTGCCAGTAGTATCATACCGGGACTAGAAATCACAGATACGCAGTATTTT
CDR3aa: CASSIIPGLEITDTQYF

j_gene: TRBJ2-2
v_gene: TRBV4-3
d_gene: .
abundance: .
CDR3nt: TGCGCCAGCAGCCAAGGGACCGACACCGGGGAGCTGTTTTTT
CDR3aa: CASSQGTDTGELFF

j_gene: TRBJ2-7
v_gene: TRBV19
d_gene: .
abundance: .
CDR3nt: TGTGCCAGTCTCCGGGGGGACAGTCACTACGAGCAGTACTTC
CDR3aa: CASLRGDSHYEQYF

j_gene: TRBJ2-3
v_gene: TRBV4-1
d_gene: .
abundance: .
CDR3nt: TGCGCCAGCAGCCAAGTGCCTAGTTCGATCACAGATACGCAGTATTTT
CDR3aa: CASSQVPSSITDTQYF

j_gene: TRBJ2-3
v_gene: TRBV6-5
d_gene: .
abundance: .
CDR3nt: TGTGCCAGCAGCCGGGACTTTGGCACAGATACGCAGTATTTT
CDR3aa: CASSRDFGTDTQYF

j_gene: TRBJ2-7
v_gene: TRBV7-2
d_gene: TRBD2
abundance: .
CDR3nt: TGTGCCAGCAGCTTGGGGGGGGTCTCCTACGAGCAGTACTTC
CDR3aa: CASSLGGVSYEQYF

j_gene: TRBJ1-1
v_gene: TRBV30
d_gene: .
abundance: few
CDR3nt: TGTGCCTGGAGTGTATACAGGAACACTGAAGCTTTCTTT
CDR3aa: CAWSVYRNTEAFF

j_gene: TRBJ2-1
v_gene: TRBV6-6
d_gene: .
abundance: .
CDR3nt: TGTGCCAGCAGTGCCCAGGGGGGTTACAATGAGCAGTTCTTC
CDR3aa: CASSAQGGYNEQFF

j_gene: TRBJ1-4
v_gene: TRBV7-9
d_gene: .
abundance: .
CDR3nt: TGTGCCAGCAGCCAAACCAGGGGTGGCGGTGAAAAACTGTTTTTT
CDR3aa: CASSQTRGGGEKLFF

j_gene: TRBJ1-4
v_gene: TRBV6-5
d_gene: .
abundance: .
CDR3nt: TGTGCCAGCAGGAGGTGGCAGAATGAAAAACTGTTTTTT
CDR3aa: CASRRWQNEKLFF

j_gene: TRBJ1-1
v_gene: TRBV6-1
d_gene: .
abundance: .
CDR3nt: TGTGCCAGCATCCGGGGAAGGGCAATGTTCACTGAAGCTTTCTTT
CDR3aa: CASIRGRAMFTEAFF

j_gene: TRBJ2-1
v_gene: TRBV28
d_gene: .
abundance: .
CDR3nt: TGTGCCAGCCACTTAGGGCTACGCCGGGCCAATGAGCAGTTCTTC
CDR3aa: CASHLGLRRANEQFF

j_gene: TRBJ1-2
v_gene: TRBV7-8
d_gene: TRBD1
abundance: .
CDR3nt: TGTGCCAGCAGCTTACGCCGGGACAGGGTGGACTATGGCTACACCTTC
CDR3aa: CASSLRRDRVDYGYTF

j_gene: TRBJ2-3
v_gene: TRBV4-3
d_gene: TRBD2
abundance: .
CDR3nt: TGCGCCAGCAGCCAAGAAGGACTAGCGGGAAGCACAGATACGCAGTATTTT
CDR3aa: CASSQEGLAGSTDTQYF

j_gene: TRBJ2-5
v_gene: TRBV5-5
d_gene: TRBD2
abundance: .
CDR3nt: TGTGCCAGCACCTCGACGAGACTAGCTCAGGAGACCCAGTACTTC
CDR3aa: CASTSTRLAQETQYF

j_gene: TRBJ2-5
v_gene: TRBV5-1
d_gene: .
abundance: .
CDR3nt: TGCGCCAGCAGCTTGGTTCCGGGAGAGACCCAGTACTTC
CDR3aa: CASSLVPGETQYF

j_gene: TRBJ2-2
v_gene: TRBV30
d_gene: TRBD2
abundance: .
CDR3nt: TGTGCCTGGGACGGACTAGCGGGACTGAACACCGGGGAGCTGTTTTTT
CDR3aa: CAWDGLAGLNTGELFF

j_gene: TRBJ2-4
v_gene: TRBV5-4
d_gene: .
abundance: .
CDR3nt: TGTGCCAGCAGCTTGGCCGGGGATTTAGCCAAAAACATTCAGTACTTC
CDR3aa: CASSLAGDLAKNIQYF

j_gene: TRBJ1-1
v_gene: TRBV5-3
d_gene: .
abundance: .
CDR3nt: TGTGCCAGAAGCTTGGTTTGGGGAGGCACTGAAGCTTTCTTT
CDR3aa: CARSLVWGGTEAFF

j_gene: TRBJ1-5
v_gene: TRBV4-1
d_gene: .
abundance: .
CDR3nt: TGCGCCAGCAGCCAAGAGTTATTTCAGCCCCAGCATTTT
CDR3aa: CASSQELFQPQHF

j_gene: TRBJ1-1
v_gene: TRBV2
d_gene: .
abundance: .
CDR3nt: TGTGCCAGCAGTGATTACACTGAAGCTTTCTTT
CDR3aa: CASSDYTEAFF